This T cell receptor beta chain was sequenced for a study of cytomegalovirus exposure and HLA in healthy donors. Study-level findings and limits: Reportedly, diagnosis of cytomegalovirus status by the classifier showed high specificity and sensitivity.

On this clone: Its antigen is not known.

This CDR3 is built from 13 residues. Germline values: CDR1 SEHNR, CDR2 FQNEAQ (reference sequence). With V trimmed by 6 bases and J by 6 bases, 5 bases remained unmatched. Primers for the PCR totalled 60 Vbeta and 13 Jbeta. Assay: immunoSEQ multiplex PCR; the TCRdb copy retains only in-frame clones and omits some. This sample's table reports around 97,000 clones. This sequence was found in a man in his forties in good health and CMV-seronegative. The J gene is TRBJ1-2, the V gene TRBV7-9, with TRBD1 matching over 9 bases. The sequenced sample was PBMCs. The CDR3 DNA is TGTGCCAGCAGTCTGGACAGGGGCGATGGCTACACCTTC. Protein: CASSLDRGDGYTF.